This TCR beta chain came from a study of vaccination effects on CD4 cells after COVID-19. Germline V gene data show CDR1 as SGHVS and CDR2 as FQNEAQ. The CDR3 sequence is 13 residues long. J gave up 6 bases and V 3 bases, and 2 bases lay outside the gene matches. On this clone itself: No antigen is known for it.

ViraFEST expansion of antigen-specific CD4+ T cells with viral peptide pools preceded sequencing. Following a roughly 11-day culture, CD4+ T cells were purified. Each participant received a vaccine that was either BNT162b2 or mRNA-1273, given as two doses. Clones were read by immunoSEQ multiplex PCR, and TCRdb kept only the in-frame ones, dropping some. The sample has about 48,000 clones; 74% are singletons. This chain uses TRBV7-8 with TRBJ1-1; 9 bases are a match to TRBD1. The source was CD4+ T cells from PBMCs cultured with HCoV-OC43 spike peptides, collected after COVID-19 vaccination. Subset noted: HCoV-OC43 spike overlapping peptide pool stimulation. The clonotype originates from a human donor who received a COVID-19 vaccine. The CDR3 reads CASSFGQGSEAFF. The CDR3 DNA reads TGTGCCAGCAGCTTCGGACAGGGGTCTGAAGCTTTCTTT.